The rows below give T cell receptor beta chains drawn from one sample of a study of brain T cells in children with intractable seizures. The data were produced by immunoSEQ multiplex PCR, yet TCRdb's version contains in-frame clones alone and is incomplete. The sample consists of 70,000 to 90,000 clones, about 93% of them appearing once. This sample comprised peripheral blood, obtained at surgery. These receptors were taken from a boy younger than two with tuberous sclerosis and intractable seizures. The CDR3 runs from the conserved cysteine through the conserved F or W. Each record gives: D gene, clone size, J gene, V gene, CDR3 DNA, CDR3 protein. A D gene is named only where the DNA matches it firmly. The size field is filled for only some rows; it gives once, few, many or a size class.

NA | NA | TRBJ2-7 | TRBV7-9 | TGTGCCAGCAGCCACATCCGGAGACCCGGGGGCGAGCAGTACTTC | CASSHIRRPGGEQYF
TRBD1 | NA | TRBJ1-1 | TRBV19 | TGTGCCAGTAGTAAGAGGGGGCCGGGCACTGAAGCTTTCTTT | CASSKRGPGTEAFF
TRBD1 | NA | TRBJ1-2 | TRBV5-6 | TGTGCCAGCAGCTACCTCGGACAGGAAGGGTTAGCTTATGGCTACACCTTC | CASSYLGQEGLAYGYTF
NA | NA | TRBJ2-2 | TRBV27 | TGTGCCAGCAGCGGGCTTACCGGGGAGCTGTTTTTT | CASSGLTGELFF
NA | NA | TRBJ1-1 | TRBV19 | TGTGCCAGTAGTATTCGGCAGGAGAACACTGAAGCTTTCTTT | CASSIRQENTEAFF
TRBD2 | NA | TRBJ2-1 | TRBV7-9 | TGTGCCAGCAGCTTAGGGCTAGCGGGAATCAATGAGCAGTTCTTC | CASSLGLAGINEQFF
NA | NA | TRBJ2-7 | TRBV6-1 | TGTGCCAGCAGTGAACCGCCGGGTCAAACCTACGAGCAGTACTTC | CASSEPPGQTYEQYF
TRBD1 | once | TRBJ1-1 | TRBV24-1 | TGTGCCACCAGTGACCCTGCACCGGGACAGCAGAACACTGAAGCTTTCTTT | CATSDPAPGQQNTEAFF
NA | NA | TRBJ2-1 | TRBV12-3/TRBV12-4 | TGTGCCAGCAGTCATCTGGGGTCGGGGCAGTTCTTC | CASSHLGSGQFF
TRBD1 | NA | TRBJ2-1 | TRBV27 | TGTGCCAGCAGTTTAACGACAGGGGCCGAGTTCTTC | CASSLTTGAEFF
TRBD1 | NA | TRBJ1-2 | TRBV10-3 | TGTGCCATCAGTGATGGGACAGGGGACTACACCTTC | CAISDGTGDYTF
NA | NA | TRBJ2-3 | TRBV4-1 | TGCGCCAGCAGCCCATCAGGGGAGAGCACAGATACGCAGTATTTT | CASSPSGESTDTQYF
TRBD1 | NA | TRBJ2-3 | TRBV2 | TGTGCCAGCATCCGGACAGGAACTAGCACAGATACGCAGTATTTT | CASIRTGTSTDTQYF
NA | NA | TRBJ2-5 | TRBV20-1 | TGCAGTGCTAGTTTTTCGGCTAGCTGGCCACAAGAGACCCAGTACTTC | CSASFSASWPQETQYF
TRBD2 | once | TRBJ2-7 | TRBV24-1 | TGTGCCACCAGTGATGGACTAGCGGGAGTTTACGAGCAGTACTTC | CATSDGLAGVYEQYF
NA | NA | TRBJ1-1 | TRBV10-3 | TGTGCCATCTCCATAGGACTACACAGGGACCAGAACACTGAAGCTTTCTTT | CAISIGLHRDQNTEAFF
TRBD2 | NA | TRBJ2-3 | TRBV7-3 | TGTGCCAGCAACATAACTAGCGGGAGGCCCGATACGCAGTATTTT | CASNITSGRPDTQYF
NA | NA | TRBJ1-1 | TRBV2 | TGTGCCAGGGACAGAGGCACTGAAGCTTTCTTT | CARDRGTEAFF
NA | NA | TRBJ1-4 | TRBV12-1 | TGTGCCAGCAGCTCCGGACAGGGGAAGGATGAAAAACTGTTTTTT | CASSSGQGKDEKLFF
NA | NA | TRBJ1-2 | TRBV13 | TGTGCCAGCAGCTTACCGGTTCAATATGGCTACACCTTC | CASSLPVQYGYTF
TRBD2 | NA | TRBJ2-5 | TRBV11-2 | TGTGCCAGCAGCCCCGGGACTAGCGGCCAAGAGACCCAGTACTTC | CASSPGTSGQETQYF
NA | NA | TRBJ1-2 | TRBV5-6 | TGTGCCAGCAGCTTGGGAGCCGGAGATCATGGCTACACCTTC | CASSLGAGDHGYTF
NA | NA | TRBJ2-1 | TRBV5-1 | TGCGCCAGCAGCCTCACTTGGAGCTCCTACAATGAGCAGTTCTTC | CASSLTWSSYNEQFF
NA | NA | TRBJ1-4 | TRBV25-1 | TGTGCCAGCAGTGAAGGCGACATTCTTAATGAAAAACTGTTTTTT | CASSEGDILNEKLFF
NA | NA | TRBJ2-1 | TRBV30 | TGTGCCTGGAGGGGGGCCTACAATGAGCAGTTCTTC | CAWRGAYNEQFF
TRBD2 | once | TRBJ2-7 | TRBV7-6 | TGTGCCAGCAGCTTAGCGGTGGCTAGCGGGATAGTCGAGCAGTACTTC | CASSLAVASGIVEQYF